This T cell receptor (beta chain) originates from a study of a mutant IDH1 vaccine in newly diagnosed glioma. Overall study context: Visit V12 was scheduled at week 35 and visit V13 at week 47.

Produced via immunoSEQ multiplex PCR; TCRdb's table is partial and in-frame only. The data hold 60,000 to 65,000 clones, with roughly 80% observed a single time. The time point denotes: week 35, safety follow-up. With topical imiquimod, each dose of the vaccine consisted of 300 ug of mutant IDH1 20-mer peptide. On this clone: Its antigen is not known.

V lost 5 bases and J lost 4, with 14 bases in between. In germline, CDR1 is SNHLY, CDR2 FYNNEI. The CDR3 totals 14 residues. Sequences were derived from PBMCs, sampled from a glioma patient whose treatment included an IDH1 peptide vaccine. The chain is built from TRBV2 and TRBJ1-2; D gene uncertain. This receptor was identified in a man aged 35-49 years with glioma. The CDR3 reads CASSPGLQAYGYTF. The CDR3, as DNA: TGTGCCAGCAGTCCGGGCCTCCAAGCCTATGGCTACACCTTC. The full variable domain, with the rest looked up from reference TRBV2 and TRBJ1-2, is EPEVTQTPSHQVTQMGQEVILRCVPISNHLYFYWYRQILGQKVEFLVSFYNNEISEKSEIFDDQFSVERPDGSNFTLKIRSTKLEDSAMYFCASSPGLQAYGYTFGSGTRLTVV.